This T cell receptor beta chain comes out of a study of T cell repertoires and HLA-DP antigens. Study in general: Alloreactive CD4+ T cells targeted HLA-DP on transduced HeLa. Sorted CD137+CD4+ samples averaged roughly 0.2 ug DNA; pre-culture CD4+ samples, 1,000 to 1,500 ng.

Primers targeted 54 TRBV and 13 TRBJ segments. Sequencing was performed with immunoSEQ multiplex PCR; in TCRdb, only in-frame clones are kept and a portion is missing. The table has over 60,000 clones, about four fifths seen once. The V gene lost 5 bases and the J gene lost 0 bases, with 11 bases spanning the gap. The germline V gene encodes CDR1 LNHDA and CDR2 SQIVND (reference sequence). CDR3 size: 15 residues. Untouched CD4+ T cells were bead-isolated at about 97.7% purity. Details on this clone: Antigen: not known.

This TCR derives from a man aged 55 to 70 in good health and CMV-seronegative. This sequence joins TRBV19 and TRBJ1-3; D is ambiguous. Specimen: CD4+ T cells from PBMCs. In DNA, the CDR3 is TGTGCCAGTAGTGGAATCAGGACCTCTGGAAACACCATATATTTT. It is translated as CASSGIRTSGNTIYF.